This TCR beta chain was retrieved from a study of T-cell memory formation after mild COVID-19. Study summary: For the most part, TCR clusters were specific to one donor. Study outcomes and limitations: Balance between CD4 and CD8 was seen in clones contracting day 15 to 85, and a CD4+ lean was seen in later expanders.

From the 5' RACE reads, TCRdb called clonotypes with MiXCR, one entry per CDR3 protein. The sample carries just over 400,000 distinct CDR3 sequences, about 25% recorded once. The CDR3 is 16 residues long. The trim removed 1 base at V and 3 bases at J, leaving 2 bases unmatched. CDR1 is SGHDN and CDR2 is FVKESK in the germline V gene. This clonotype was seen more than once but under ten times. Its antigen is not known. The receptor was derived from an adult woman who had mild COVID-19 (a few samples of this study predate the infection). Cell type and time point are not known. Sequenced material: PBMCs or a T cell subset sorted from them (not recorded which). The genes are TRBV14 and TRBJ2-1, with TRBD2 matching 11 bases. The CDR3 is CASSQGTSGFYNEQFF. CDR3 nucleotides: TGTGCCAGCAGCCAAGGGACTAGCGGGTTCTACAATGAGCAGTTCTTC.